This T cell receptor (beta chain) is from a study of T cell responses to AZD1222 COVID-19 vaccine (dated by TCRdb to the early 2020s). As for the study more broadly: TCR sequencing covered some 250 trial participants: some 210 given two doses of AZD1222 and approximately 26 given two doses of MenACWY control vaccine. Trial participants were enrolled by age into subgroups of 18-55, 56-69 and 70-plus years, and 148, 28 and 57 TCR-sequenced participants, respectively, were included in these subgroups. Here is what the overall study found, with its caveats: Because no day 14 peak-response samples were available, repertoires were characterized only after the peak T cell response. Most participants were white British and females outnumbered males, and the authors suggested that clonal diversity may have been underestimated. After two AZD1222 doses, spike-specific TCR breadth and depth were significantly higher than at day 0 and than in MenACWY recipients. Reportedly, close to half of the unique spike-specific TCRs recognized epitopes lying outside the regions that are mutated in the B.1.351 and B.1.1.7 variants. Vaccine-associated CD4 TCRs spanned the whole spike protein, with dominant responses in regions 160-218 and 743-854. Only 5 to 7 AZD1222 recipients were SARS-CoV-2 seropositive at baseline, limiting conclusions about previously exposed vaccinees. In the small 56-69-year group, the increase in depth fell short of significance, most likely because of low power.

As regards this clone: Its antigen is unknown. No base quality information exists; no much larger clone differs at one position.

The CDR3 regions of human TCRbeta chains were analyzed by immunosequencing. As for how the authors treated the data: Repertoire TCRs were checked for matches against a reference library of SARS-CoV-2-specific TCRs that had been generated using the MIRA antigen-specificity platform. Breadth meant the fraction of unique TCRs that were SARS-CoV-2-associated, whereas depth meant the fraction of total T cells that were SARS-CoV-2-associated. Using the MIRA data, each spike-specific TCR was assigned both to the spike region to which the TCR was reactive and to a CD4 or CD8 class. Log10-transformed breadth and depth values were compared by one-way ANOVA with Sidak's multiple comparisons tests. TCRdb's version of the immuneACCESS table is confined to in-frame rearrangements and falls short of the full clone set. An unresolved V gene accounts for under half of the shortfall where checked; the remainder is of unknown origin. From that table come the V and J calls and clone size; the DNA was used to work out D and trimming. The sample records 150,000 or so clones, 90% to 95% of which are singletons. Roughly 3.8% of the sample comes from the top ten.

The sample's time point, from its label and the paper: about 28 days (+/-7) after the second vaccine dose. AZD1222 recipients with second doses at about 4 weeks or about 12 weeks were pooled, because spike-specific TCR depth and breadth did not differ between schedules. Vaccinee samples were obtained from the UK trials COV001 and COV002, which included a single-blind randomized controlled phase 2/3 trial of AZD1222 (ChAdOx1 nCoV-19) in healthy adults. For TCRbeta chain sequencing, PBMC samples from trial participants were taken at day 0 and at day 28 after the second dose. The CDR1 and CDR2 encoded by the germline V gene (reference sequence) are LNHDA and SQIVND. V loses 1 base, J loses 1 base, and the germline ends lie 7 bases apart. From the cysteine up to the phenylalanine, the CDR3 has a length of 15 residues. Kept here is only the CDR3 DNA, which spans 45 bases and is read in frame from base 1.

Here the chain combines TRBV19 and TRBJ1-4; the D gene identity is not certain. The sample consisted of peripheral blood, taken 28 days after the second AZD1222 dose. The TCR was taken from an adult who received the AZD1222 COVID-19 vaccine. The DNA is as follows: TGTGCCAGTAGTATAGCGAGGAGAACTAATGAAAAACTGTTTTTT. Protein translation: CASSIARRTNEKLFF.